This record looks at one T cell receptor beta chain sequence and its context. In the PCR, 60 Vbeta and 13 Jbeta primers were used. Produced via immunoSEQ multiplex PCR; TCRdb's table is partial and in-frame only. Here the sample spans around 190,000 clones, roughly four fifths being singletons. These data are taken from a study of cytomegalovirus exposure and HLA in healthy donors. Germline V gives CDR1 MNHNS, CDR2 SASEGT. Trimming removed 5 bases from V and 4 bases from J, with 14 bases in between. There are 15 residues in the CDR3. The rearrangement links TRBV6-1 to TRBJ1-4; the D gene is possibly TRBD1 (5 bases). Sequencing was done on a sample of PBMCs. The receptor was isolated from a woman aged 25 to 39 in good health and CMV-seropositive. The CDR3 DNA reads TGTGCCAGCAGTCCCAGGCGGGGGGTTAATGAAAAACTGTTTTTT. This translates into CASSPRRGVNEKLFF.